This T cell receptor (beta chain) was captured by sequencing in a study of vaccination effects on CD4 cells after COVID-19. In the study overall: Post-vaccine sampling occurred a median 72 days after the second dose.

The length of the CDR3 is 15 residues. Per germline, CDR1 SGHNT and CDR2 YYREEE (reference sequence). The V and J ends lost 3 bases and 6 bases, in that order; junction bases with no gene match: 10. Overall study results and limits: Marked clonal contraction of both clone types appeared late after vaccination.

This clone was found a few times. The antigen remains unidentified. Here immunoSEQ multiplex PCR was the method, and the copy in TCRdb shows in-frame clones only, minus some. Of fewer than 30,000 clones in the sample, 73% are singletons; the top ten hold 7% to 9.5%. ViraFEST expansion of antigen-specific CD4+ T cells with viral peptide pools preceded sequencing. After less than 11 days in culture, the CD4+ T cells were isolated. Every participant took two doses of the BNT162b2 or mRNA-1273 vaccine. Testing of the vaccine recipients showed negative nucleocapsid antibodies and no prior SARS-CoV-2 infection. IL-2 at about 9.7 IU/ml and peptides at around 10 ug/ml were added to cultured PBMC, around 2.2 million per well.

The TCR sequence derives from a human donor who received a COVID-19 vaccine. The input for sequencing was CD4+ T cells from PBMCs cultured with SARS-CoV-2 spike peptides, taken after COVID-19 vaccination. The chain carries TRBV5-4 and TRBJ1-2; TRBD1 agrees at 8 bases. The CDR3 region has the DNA TGTGCCAGCAGCTCCGATTGGACAGGGTCTAATGGCTACACCTTC. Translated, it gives CASSSDWTGSNGYTF.